This TCR beta chain derives from a study of Graves' ophthalmopathy and Graves' hyperthyroidism. Across the study: Before any treatment was given, at initial diagnosis, peripheral blood was collected.

If no ophthalmopathy appeared within 18 months of follow-up, hyperthyroidism was termed stable. The TCR beta CDR3 regions underwent amplification from RNA transcripts. In the first round, RT-PCR was carried out with HTBI primers, and a multiplex PCR formed the second round. TCRdb reprocessed the multiplex PCR reads via MiXCR and lists one record per CDR3 protein. The sample lists 400,000 or so distinct CDR3 sequences; about a sixth were seen once. Study-level points and caveats: Ophthalmopathy progression prediction by the model yielded a sensitivity of 60% to 71% and a specificity of approximately 77%. Most thyroid clonotypes with frequency above 0.001 were detected in blood too.

Germline CDR1 is SGHAT and CDR2 is FQNNGV. V gave up 0 bases and J gave up 2 bases, with 5 bases separating them. This CDR3 has 15 amino acids. About this clonotype itself: The antigen is unknown.

This TCR was sampled from an adult woman with stable Graves' hyperthyroidism. The sequencing input was peripheral blood. This chain uses TRBV11-2 with TRBJ2-6; D is uncertain. The CDR3 coding sequence is TGTGCCAGCAGCTTAGAACAGACTGGGGCCAACGTCCTGACTTTC. Translating gives CASSLEQTGANVLTF.